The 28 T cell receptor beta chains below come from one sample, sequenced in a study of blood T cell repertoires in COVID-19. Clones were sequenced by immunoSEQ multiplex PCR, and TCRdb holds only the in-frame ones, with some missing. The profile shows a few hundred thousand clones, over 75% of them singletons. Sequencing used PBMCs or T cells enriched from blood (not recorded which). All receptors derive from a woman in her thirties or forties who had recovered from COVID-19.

The CDR3 loop is CATSRALTYEQYF. The CDR3 nucleotides read TGTGCCACCAGCAGAGCACTTACCTACGAGCAGTACTTC. V usage is TRBV15 and J usage is TRBJ2-7; D is uncertain. Trimming left V 1 base short and J 2 bases short, with 6 bases between. CDR3 length: 13 amino acids. CDR1 and CDR2 (germline): LNHNV, YYDKDF (reference sequence).

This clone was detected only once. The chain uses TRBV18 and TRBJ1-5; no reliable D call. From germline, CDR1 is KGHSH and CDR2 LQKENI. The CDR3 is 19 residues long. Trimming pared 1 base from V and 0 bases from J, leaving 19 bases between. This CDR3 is CASSPRNTHGWHSNQPQHF. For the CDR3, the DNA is TGTGCCAGCTCACCACGAAATACACACGGGTGGCATAGCAATCAGCCCCAGCATTTT.

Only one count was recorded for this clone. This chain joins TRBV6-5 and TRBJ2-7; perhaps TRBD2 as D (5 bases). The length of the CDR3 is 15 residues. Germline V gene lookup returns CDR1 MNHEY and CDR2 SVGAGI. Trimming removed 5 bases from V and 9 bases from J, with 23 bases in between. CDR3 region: CASSISDAVGVGQYF. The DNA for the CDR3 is TGTGCCAGCAGTATATCAGACGCCGTCGGGGTCGGGCAGTACTTC.

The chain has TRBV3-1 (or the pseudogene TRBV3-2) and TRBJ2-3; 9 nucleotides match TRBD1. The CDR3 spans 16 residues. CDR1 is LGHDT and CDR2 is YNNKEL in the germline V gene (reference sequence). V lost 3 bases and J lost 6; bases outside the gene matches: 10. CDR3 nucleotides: TGTGCCAGCAGCCATCTCGGGGGGACAGGGTTGGATACGCAGTATTTT. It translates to CASSHLGGTGLDTQYF.

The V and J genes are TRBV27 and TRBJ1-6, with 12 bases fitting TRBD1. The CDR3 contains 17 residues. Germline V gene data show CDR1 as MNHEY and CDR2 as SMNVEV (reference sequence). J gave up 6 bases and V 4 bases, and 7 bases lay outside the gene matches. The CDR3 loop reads CASSWRDRGHFNSPLHF. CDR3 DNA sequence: TGTGCCAGCAGTTGGAGGGACAGGGGGCATTTTAATTCACCCCTCCACTTT.

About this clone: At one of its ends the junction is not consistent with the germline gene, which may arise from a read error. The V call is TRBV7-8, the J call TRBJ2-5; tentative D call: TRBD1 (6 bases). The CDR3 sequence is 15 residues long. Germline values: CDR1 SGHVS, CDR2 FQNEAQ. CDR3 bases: TGTGCCAGCAGCTTAGTTTCACAGGGTCAAGGGACCCAGTACTTC. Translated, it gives CASSLVSQGQGTQYF.

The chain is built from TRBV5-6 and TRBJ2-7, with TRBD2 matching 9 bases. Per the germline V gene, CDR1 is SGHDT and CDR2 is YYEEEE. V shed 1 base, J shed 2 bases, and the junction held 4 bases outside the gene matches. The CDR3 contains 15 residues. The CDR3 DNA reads TGTGCCAGCAGCTTGTTGCGGGAGGGTCCCTACGAGCAGTACTTC. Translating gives CASSLLREGPYEQYF.

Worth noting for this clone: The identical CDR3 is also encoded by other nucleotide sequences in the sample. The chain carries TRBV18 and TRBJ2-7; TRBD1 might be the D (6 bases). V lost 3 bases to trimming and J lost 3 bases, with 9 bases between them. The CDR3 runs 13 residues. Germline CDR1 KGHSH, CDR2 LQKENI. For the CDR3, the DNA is TGTGCCAGCTCACCCGGACAGTTCTACGAGCAGTACTTC. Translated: CASSPGQFYEQYF.

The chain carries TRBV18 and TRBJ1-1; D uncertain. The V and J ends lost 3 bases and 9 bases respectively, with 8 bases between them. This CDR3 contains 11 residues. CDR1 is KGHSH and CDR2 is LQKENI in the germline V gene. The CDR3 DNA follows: TGTGCCAGCTCACCGACGGGGAAAGCTTTCTTT. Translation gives CASSPTGKAFF.

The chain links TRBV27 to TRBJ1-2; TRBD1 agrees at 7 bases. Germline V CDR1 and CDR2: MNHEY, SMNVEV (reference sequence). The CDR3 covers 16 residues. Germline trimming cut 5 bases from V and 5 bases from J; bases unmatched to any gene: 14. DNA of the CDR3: TGTGCCAGCAGTCTCTCCCCTGGACAGGCTCTATATGGCTACACCTTC. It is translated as CASSLSPGQALYGYTF.

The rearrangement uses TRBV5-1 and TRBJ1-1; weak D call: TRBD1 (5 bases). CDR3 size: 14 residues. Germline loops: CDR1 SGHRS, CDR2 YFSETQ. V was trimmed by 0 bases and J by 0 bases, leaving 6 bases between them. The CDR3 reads CASSLETVNTEAFF. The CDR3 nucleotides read TGCGCCAGCAGCTTGGAGACAGTGAACACTGAAGCTTTCTTT. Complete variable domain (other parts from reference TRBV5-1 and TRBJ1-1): KAGVTQTPRYLIKTRGQQVTLSCSPISGHRSVSWYQQTPGQGLQFLFEYFSETQRNKGNFPGRFSGRQFSNSRSEMNVSTLELGDSALYLCASSLETVNTEAFFGQGTRLTVV.

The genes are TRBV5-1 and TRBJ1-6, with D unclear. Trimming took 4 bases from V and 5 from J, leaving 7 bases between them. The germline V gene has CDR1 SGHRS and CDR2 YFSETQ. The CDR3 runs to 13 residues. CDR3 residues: CASSGQDNSPLHF. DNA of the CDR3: TGCGCCAGCAGCGGCCAAGATAATTCACCCCTCCACTTT.

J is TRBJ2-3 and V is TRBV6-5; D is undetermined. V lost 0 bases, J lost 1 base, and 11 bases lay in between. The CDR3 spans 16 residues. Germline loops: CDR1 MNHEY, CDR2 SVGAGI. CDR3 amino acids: CASSYSVTRGTDTQYF. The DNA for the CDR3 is TGTGCCAGCAGTTACTCGGTCACCCGGGGCACAGATACGCAGTATTTT.

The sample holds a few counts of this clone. CDR3 residues: CASSEVGDYEQYF. The CDR3 DNA is TGCGCCAGCAGTGAAGTCGGAGACTACGAGCAGTACTTC. V gene TRBV10-1 combines with J gene TRBJ2-7; D is unclear. V lost 3 bases to trimming and J lost 3 bases, with 9 bases between them. The germline CDR1 and CDR2 sequences are WNHNN and SYGVQD (reference sequence). The CDR3 contains 13 residues.

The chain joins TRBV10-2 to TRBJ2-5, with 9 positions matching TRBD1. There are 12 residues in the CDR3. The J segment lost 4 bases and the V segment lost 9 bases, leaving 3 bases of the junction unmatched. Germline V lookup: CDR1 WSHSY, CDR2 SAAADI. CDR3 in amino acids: CASGTGRETQYF. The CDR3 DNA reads TGCGCCAGTGGGACAGGGCGAGAGACCCAGTACTTC.

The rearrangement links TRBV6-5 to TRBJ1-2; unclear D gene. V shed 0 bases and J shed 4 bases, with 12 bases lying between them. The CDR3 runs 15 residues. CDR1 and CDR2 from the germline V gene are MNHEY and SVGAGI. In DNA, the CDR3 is TGTGCCAGCAGTTACTCGAGTTTAGGACTCTATGGCTACACCTTC. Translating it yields CASSYSSLGLYGYTF.

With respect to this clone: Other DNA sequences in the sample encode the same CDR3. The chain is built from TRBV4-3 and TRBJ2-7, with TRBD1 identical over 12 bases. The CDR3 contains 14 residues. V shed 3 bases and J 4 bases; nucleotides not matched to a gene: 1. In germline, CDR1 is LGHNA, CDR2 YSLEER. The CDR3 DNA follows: TGCGCCAGCAGCCAGGGACAGGGGGCTTACGAGCAGTACTTC. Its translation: CASSQGQGAYEQYF.

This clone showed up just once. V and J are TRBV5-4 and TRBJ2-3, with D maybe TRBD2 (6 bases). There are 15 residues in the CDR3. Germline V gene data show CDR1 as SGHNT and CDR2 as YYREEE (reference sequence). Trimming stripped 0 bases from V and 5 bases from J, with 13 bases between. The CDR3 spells CASSLGREKLDTQYF. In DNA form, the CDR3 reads TGTGCCAGCAGCTTGGGACGGGAGAAATTAGATACGCAGTATTTT. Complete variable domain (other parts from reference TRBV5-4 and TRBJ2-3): ETGVTQSPTHLIKTRGQQVTLRCSSQSGHNTVSWYQQALGQGPQFIFQYYREEENGRGNFPPRFSGLQFPNYSSELNVNALELDDSALYLCASSLGREKLDTQYFGPGTRLTVL.

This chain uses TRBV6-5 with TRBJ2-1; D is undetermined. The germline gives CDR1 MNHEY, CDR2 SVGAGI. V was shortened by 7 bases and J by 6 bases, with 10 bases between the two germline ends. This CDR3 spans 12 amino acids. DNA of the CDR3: TGTGCCAGCACTTTGTTCCCCAATGAGCAGTTCTTC. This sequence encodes CASTLFPNEQFF.

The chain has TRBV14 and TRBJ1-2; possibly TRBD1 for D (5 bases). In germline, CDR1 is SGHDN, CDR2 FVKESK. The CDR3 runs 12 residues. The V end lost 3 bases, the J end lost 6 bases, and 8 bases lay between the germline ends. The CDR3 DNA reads TGTGCCAGCAGCCACCTCAGGGATGGCTACACCTTC. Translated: CASSHLRDGYTF.

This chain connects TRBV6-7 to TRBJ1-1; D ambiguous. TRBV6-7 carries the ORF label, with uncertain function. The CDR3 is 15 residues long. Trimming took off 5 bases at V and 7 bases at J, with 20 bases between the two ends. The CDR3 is CASSNSQENSGEAFF. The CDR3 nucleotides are TGTGCCAGCAGTAATTCTCAGGAAAACAGCGGTGAAGCTTTCTTT.

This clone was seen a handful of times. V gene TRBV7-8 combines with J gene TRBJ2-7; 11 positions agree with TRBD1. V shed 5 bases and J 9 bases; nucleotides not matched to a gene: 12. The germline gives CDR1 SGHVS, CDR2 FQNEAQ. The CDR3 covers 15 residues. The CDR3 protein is CASSLTGQGVNGQYF. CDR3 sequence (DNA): TGTGCCAGCAGCCTAACGGGACAGGGGGTGAACGGGCAGTACTTC.

The chain's CDR3 is CASSLGRNTGELFF. The CDR3 DNA sequence: TGTGCCAGCAGCCTCGGGAGAAACACCGGGGAGCTGTTTTTT. The genes are TRBV6-5 and TRBJ2-2, with D possibly TRBD2 on 6 matching bases. The CDR3 runs 14 residues. With 6 bases removed from V and 2 bases from J, the gap between germline ends came to 10 bases. Germline-derived CDR1 and CDR2 are MNHEY and SVGAGI.

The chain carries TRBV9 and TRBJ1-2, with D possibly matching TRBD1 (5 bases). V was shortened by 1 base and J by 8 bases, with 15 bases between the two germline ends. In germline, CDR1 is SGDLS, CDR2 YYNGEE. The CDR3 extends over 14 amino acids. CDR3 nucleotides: TGTGCCAGCAGCGTACGACAGTTTGTGGGGGGCTACACCTTC. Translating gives CASSVRQFVGGYTF.

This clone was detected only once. CDR3 coding DNA: TGTGCCAGCAGCTTAGCCACACAGGGAAACACTGAAGCTTTCTTT. It translates to CASSLATQGNTEAFF. The J gene is TRBJ1-1, the V gene TRBV11-3, with D perhaps TRBD1 (6 bases). Germline V gives CDR1 SGHNT, CDR2 YENEEA. Trimming cost V 1 base and J 2 bases, with 11 bases left between them. This CDR3 region has 15 residues.

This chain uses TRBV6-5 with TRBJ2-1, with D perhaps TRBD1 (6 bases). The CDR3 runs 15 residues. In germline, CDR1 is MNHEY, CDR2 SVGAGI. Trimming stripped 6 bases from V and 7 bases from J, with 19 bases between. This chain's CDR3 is CASRRTTSQGNEQFF. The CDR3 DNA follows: TGTGCCAGCAGGCGAACTACGTCGCAGGGGAATGAGCAGTTCTTC.

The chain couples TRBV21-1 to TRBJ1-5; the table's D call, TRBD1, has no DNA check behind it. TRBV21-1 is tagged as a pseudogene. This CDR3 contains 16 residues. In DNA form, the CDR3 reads TGTGCCAGCAGCCATACCCGGACAGGCCACCCTGGGCCCCAGCATTTT. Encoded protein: CASSHTRTGHPGPQHF.

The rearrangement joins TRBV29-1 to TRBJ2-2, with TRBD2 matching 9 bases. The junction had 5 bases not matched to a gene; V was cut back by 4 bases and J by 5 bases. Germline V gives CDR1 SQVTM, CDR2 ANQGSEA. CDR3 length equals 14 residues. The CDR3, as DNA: TGCAGCGTTGGTGAGCTAGCGGGGACCGGGGAGCTGTTTTTT. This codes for CSVGELAGTGELFF.